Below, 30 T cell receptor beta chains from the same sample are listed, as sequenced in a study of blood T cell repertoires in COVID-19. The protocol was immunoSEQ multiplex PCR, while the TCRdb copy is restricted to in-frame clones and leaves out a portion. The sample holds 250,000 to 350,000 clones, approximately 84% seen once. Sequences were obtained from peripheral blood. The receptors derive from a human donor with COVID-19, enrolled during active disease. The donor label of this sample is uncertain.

CDR3 region: CTSSLPRASGTKFGDEQYF. Written as DNA, the CDR3 is TGCACCAGCAGCCTTCCGCGGGCTAGCGGGACCAAGTTTGGGGACGAGCAGTACTTC. This sequence joins TRBV1 and TRBJ2-7; the table's D call TRBD2 went unverified against the DNA. TRBV1 is assigned pseudogene status. This CDR3 contains 19 residues.

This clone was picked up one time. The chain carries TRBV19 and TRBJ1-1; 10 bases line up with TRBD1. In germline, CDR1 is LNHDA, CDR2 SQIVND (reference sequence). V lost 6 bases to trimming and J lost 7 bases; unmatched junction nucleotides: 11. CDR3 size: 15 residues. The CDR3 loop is CASSQIDRGRVEAFF. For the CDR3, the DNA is TGTGCCAGTAGCCAAATCGACAGGGGGCGAGTTGAAGCTTTCTTT.

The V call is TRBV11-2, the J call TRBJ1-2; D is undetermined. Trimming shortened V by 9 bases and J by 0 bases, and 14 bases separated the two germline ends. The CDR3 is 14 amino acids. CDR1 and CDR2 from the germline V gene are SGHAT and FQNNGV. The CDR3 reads CASRRSQANYGYTF. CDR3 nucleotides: TGTGCCAGTCGCAGGTCGCAGGCTAACTATGGCTACACCTTC.

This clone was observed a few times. CDR3 loop: CASSEAPDILAGPSYNEQFF. CDR3 nucleotide sequence: TGTGCCAGCAGTGAAGCTCCAGACATACTAGCGGGACCATCCTACAATGAGCAGTTCTTC. The chain recombines TRBV6-1 with TRBJ2-1; 10 bases match TRBD2. V lost 0 bases to trimming and J lost 1 base; unmatched junction nucleotides: 12. This CDR3 has 20 amino acids. Germline CDR1 and CDR2: MNHNS and SASEGT.

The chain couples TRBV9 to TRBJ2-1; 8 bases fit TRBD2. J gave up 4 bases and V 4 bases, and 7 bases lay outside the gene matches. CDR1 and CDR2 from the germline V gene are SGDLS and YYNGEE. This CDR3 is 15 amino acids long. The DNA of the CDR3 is TGTGCCAGCAGCCCGCGACTAGCGCATTACAATGAGCAGTTCTTC. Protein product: CASSPRLAHYNEQFF.

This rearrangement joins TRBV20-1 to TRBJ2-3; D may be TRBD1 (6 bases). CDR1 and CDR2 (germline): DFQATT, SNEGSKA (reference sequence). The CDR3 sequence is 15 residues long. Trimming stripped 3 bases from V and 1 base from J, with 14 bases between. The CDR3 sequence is CSASSPGAGTDTQYF. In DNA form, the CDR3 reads TGCAGTGCTAGTTCCCCAGGGGCCGGCACAGATACGCAGTATTTT.

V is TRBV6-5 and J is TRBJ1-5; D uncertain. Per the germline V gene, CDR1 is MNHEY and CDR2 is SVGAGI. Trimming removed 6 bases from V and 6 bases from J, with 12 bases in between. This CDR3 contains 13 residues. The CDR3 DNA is TGTGCCAGCAGGGAGTGGGAGGGTCAGCCCCAGCATTTT. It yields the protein CASREWEGQPQHF.

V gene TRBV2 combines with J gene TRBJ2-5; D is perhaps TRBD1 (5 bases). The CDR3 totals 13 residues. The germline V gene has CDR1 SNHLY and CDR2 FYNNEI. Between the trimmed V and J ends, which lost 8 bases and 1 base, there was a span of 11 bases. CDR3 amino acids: CASSGNIQETQYF. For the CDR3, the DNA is TGTGCCAGCTCAGGGAATATCCAAGAGACCCAGTACTTC.

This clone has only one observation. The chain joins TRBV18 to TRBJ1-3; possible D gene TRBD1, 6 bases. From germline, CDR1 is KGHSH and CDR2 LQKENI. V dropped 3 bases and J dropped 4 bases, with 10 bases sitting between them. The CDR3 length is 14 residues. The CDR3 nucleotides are TGTGCCAGCTCACCGGACAGCTACGGAAACACCATATATTTT. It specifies CASSPDSYGNTIYF.

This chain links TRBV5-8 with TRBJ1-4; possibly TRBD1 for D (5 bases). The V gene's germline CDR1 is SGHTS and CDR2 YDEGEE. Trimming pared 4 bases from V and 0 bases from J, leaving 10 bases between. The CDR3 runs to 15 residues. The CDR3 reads CASSTTGPTNEKLFF. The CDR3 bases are TGTGCCAGCAGCACCACAGGACCAACTAATGAAAAACTGTTTTTT.

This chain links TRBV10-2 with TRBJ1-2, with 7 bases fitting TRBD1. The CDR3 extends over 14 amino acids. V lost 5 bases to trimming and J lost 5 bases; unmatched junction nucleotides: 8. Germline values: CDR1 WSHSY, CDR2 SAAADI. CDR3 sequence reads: CASSLDRMRYGYTF. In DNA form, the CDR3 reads TGCGCCAGCAGTCTGGACAGGATGCGTTATGGCTACACCTTC.

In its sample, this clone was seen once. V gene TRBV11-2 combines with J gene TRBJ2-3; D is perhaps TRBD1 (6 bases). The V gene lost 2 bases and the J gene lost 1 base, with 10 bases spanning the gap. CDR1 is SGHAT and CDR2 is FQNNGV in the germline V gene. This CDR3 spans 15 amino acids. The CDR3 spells CASSLQGMGTDTQYF. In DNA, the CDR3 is TGTGCCAGCAGCTTACAGGGGATGGGCACAGATACGCAGTATTTT.

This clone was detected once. The CDR3 DNA reads as TGCGCCAGCAGCTTGGGAATTGCGGGGGCTGGGGCCAACGTCCTGACTTTC. Protein: CASSLGIAGAGANVLTF. J is TRBJ2-6 and V is TRBV5-1; 7 bases line up with TRBD2. The germline V gene has CDR1 SGHRS and CDR2 YFSETQ. With 0 bases clipped from V and 2 bases from J, the junction kept 5 bases outside the gene matches. This CDR3 is built from 17 residues.

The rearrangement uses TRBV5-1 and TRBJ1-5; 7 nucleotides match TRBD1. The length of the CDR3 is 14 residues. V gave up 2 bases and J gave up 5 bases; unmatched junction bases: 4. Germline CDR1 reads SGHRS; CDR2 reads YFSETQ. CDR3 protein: CASSFGQGDQPQHF. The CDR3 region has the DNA TGCGCCAGCAGCTTCGGCCAGGGGGATCAGCCCCAGCATTTT. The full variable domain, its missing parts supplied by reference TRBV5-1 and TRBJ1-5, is KAGVTQTPRYLIKTRGQQVTLSCSPISGHRSVSWYQQTPGQGLQFLFEYFSETQRNKGNFPGRFSGRQFSNSRSEMNVSTLELGDSALYLCASSFGQGDQPQHFGDGTRLSIL.

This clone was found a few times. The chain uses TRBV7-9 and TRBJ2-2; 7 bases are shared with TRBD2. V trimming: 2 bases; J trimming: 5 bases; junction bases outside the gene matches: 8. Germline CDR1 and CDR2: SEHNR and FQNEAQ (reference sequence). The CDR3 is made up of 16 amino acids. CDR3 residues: CASSLKEGGWTGELFF. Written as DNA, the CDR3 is TGTGCCAGCAGCTTAAAAGAGGGAGGGTGGACCGGGGAGCTGTTTTTT.

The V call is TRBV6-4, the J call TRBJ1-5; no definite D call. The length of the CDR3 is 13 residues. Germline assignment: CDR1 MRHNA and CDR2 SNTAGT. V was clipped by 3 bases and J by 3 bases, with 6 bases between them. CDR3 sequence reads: CASSEEFNQPQHF. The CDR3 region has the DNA TGTGCCAGCAGTGAGGAGTTCAATCAGCCCCAGCATTTT.

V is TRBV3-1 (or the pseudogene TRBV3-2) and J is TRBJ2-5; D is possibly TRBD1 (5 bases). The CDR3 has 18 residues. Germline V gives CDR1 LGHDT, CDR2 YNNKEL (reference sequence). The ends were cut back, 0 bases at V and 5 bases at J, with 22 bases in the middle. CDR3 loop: CASSQDRWQGTPGETQYF. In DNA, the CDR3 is TGTGCCAGCAGCCAAGATAGGTGGCAGGGTACGCCCGGGGAGACCCAGTACTTC.

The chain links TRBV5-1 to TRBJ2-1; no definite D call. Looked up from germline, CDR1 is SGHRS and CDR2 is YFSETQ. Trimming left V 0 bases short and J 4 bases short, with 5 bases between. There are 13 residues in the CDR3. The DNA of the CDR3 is TGCGCCAGCAGCTTGGAAGAGTACAATGAGCAGTTCTTC. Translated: CASSLEEYNEQFF.

In nucleotides, the CDR3 is TGTGCCACCAGTGCCGCAGACAGGTCCTACGAGCAGTACTTC. Protein product: CATSAADRSYEQYF. This chain connects TRBV24-1 to TRBJ2-7; a possible D gene is TRBD1 (6 bases). This CDR3 is 14 amino acids long. Germline CDR1 KGHDR, CDR2 SFDVKD. V shed 5 bases and J shed 1 base, with 11 bases lying between them.

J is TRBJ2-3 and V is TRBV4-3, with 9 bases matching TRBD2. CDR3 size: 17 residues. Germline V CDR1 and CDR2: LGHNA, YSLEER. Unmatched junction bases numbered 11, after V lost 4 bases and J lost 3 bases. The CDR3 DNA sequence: TGCGCCAGCAGCCGTTCTAGCGGGGTCAGCGGTACAGATACGCAGTATTTT. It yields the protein CASSRSSGVSGTDTQYF.

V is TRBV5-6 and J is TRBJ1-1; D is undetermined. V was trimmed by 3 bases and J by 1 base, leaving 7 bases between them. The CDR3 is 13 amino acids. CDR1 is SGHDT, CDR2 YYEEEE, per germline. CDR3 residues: CASSWARNTEAFF. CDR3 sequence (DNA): TGTGCCAGCAGCTGGGCCAGGAACACTGAAGCTTTCTTT.

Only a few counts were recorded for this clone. The DNA of the CDR3 is TGTGCCAGCAGGGATACTAGCGGCTACACAGATACGCAGTATTTT. Residues: CASRDTSGYTDTQYF. The V gene is TRBV6-5, the J gene TRBJ2-3, with 8 nucleotides matching TRBD2. V lost 6 bases, J lost 2 bases, and 7 bases stayed unmatched. The CDR3 runs 15 residues. From germline, CDR1 is MNHEY and CDR2 SVGAGI.

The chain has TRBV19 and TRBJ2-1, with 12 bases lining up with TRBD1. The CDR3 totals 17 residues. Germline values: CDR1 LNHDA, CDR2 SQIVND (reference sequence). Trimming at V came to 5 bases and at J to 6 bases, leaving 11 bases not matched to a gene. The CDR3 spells CASSDPGQGAGGNEQFF. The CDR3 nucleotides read TGTGCCAGTAGTGACCCGGGACAGGGGGCAGGTGGCAATGAGCAGTTCTTC.

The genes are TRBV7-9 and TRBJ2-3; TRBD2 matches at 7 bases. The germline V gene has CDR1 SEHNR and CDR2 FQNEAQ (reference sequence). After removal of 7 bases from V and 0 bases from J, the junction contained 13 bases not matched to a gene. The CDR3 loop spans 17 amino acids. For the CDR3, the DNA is TGTGCCAGCAACAACCTTTTTTCTAGCGGAAGCACAGATACGCAGTATTTT. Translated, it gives CASNNLFSSGSTDTQYF.

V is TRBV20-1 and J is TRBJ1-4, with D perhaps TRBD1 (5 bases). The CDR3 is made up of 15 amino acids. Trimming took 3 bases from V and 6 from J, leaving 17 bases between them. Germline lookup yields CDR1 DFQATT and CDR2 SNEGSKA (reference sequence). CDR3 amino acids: CSASVTERYYEKLFF. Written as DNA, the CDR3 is TGCAGTGCTAGTGTGACAGAGCGCTATTATGAAAAACTGTTTTTT.

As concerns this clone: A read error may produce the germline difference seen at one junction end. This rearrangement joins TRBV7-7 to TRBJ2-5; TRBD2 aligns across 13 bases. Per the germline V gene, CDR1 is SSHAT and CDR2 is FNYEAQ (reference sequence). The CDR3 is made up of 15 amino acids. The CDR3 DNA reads TGTGCTAGCAGCCCACGGACTAGCGGGAGCGGGACCCAGTACTTC. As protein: CASSPRTSGSGTQYF.

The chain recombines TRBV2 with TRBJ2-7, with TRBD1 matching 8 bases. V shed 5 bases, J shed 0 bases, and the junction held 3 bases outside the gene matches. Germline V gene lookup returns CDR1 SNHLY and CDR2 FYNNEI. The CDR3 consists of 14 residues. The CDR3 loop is CASSPGTGSYEQYF. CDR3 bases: TGTGCCAGCAGTCCCGGGACAGGCTCCTACGAGCAGTACTTC.

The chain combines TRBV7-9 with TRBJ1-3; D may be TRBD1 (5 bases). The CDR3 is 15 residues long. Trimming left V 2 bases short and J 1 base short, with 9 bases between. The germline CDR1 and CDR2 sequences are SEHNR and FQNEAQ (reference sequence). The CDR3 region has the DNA TGTGCCAGCAGCTTAACAGGCCTTTCTGGAAACACCATATATTTT. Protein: CASSLTGLSGNTIYF.

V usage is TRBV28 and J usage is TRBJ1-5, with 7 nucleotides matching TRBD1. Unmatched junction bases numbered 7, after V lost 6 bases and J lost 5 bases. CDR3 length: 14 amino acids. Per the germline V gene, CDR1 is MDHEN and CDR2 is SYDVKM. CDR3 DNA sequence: TGTGCCAGCAGCTTCTCCAGGGGGGATCAGCCCCAGCATTTT. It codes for CASSFSRGDQPQHF.

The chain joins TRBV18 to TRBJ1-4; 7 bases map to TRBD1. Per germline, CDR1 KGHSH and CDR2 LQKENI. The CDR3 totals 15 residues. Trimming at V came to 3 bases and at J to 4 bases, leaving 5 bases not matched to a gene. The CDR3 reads CASSPRQGNNEKLFF. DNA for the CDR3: TGTGCCAGCTCACCCAGACAGGGAAATAATGAAAAACTGTTTTTT.